What follows describes a single T cell receptor (beta chain). The antigen remains unidentified. V gave up 5 bases and J gave up 0 bases; unmatched junction bases: 10. The CDR3 is 17 residues long. Germline loops: CDR1 SQVTM, CDR2 ANQGSEA. This entry belongs to a study of multiple sclerosis patients with progressive multifocal leukoencephalopathy. The protocol was immunoSEQ multiplex PCR, while the TCRdb copy is restricted to in-frame clones and leaves out a portion. The repertoire holds fewer than 35,000 clones, with roughly 87% as singletons. Described time point: time of PML onset. PML in natalizumab-treated patients developed after between 16 and 56 months of natalizumab therapy. General study findings and limits: Before and during natalizumab, the clones expanded at PML already existed. It is unclear whether the findings reflect JC virus infection or general immunocompromise.

The source is a human donor with progressive multifocal leukoencephalopathy. The J gene is TRBJ2-3, the V gene TRBV29-1, with 11 bases matching TRBD2. This specimen consisted of PBMCs, obtained from a patient treated with natalizumab. The CDR3 protein is CSVPGVTSGGSTDTQYF. The CDR3, as DNA: TGCAGCGTTCCAGGGGTAACTAGCGGGGGTAGCACAGATACGCAGTATTTT.